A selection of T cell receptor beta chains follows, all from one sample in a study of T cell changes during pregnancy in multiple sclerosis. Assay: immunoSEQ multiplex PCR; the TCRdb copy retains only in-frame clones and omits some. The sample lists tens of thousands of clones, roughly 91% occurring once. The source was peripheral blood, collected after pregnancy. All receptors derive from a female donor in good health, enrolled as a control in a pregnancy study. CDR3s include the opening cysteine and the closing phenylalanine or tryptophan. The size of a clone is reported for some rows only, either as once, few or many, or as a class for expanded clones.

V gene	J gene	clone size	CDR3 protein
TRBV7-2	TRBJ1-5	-	CASSLGGQAWGQPQHF
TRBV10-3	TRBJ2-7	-	CAISGQTGAGYEQYF
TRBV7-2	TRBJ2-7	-	CASSLVTADYEQYF
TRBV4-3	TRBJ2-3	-	CASSQVVGSRERDTQYF
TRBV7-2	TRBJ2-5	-	CASSLALFRAGLAAQETQYF
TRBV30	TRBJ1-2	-	CAGGTGSYGYTF
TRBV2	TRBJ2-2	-	CASSLTGRVTGELFF
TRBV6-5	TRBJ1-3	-	CASSFSGWATGNTIYF
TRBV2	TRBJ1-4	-	CASRGTVLEKLFF
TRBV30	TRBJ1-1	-	CAWSTGVRNTEAFF
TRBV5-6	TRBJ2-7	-	CASSFGTSYEQYF
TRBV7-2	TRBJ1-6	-	CASSGGFSSYNSPLHF
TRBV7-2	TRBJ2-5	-	CASSLAGAGETQYF
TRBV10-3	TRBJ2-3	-	CAISESKYGGAVDTQYF
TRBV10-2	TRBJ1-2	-	CASSKQGAGDGYTF
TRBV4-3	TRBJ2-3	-	CASSQAETKDRTDTQYF
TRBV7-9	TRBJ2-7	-	CASSSTGDYEQYF
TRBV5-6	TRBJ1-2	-	CASSRWEVVWGSGYTF
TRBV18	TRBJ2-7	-	CASTEAGRETSYEQYF
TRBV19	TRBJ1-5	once	CATRRQVWGNQPQHF
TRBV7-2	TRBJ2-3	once	CASSLALAGGLDTQYF
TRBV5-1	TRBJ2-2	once	CASSRTSGANTGELFF
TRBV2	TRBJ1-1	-	CASSEAGWRTEAFF
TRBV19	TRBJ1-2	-	CASTQGAGYTF
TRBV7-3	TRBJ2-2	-	CASSLGRGNTGELFF
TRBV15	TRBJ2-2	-	CATSRDLQNTGELFF
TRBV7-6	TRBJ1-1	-	CASSRTGGTEAFF
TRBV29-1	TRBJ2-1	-	CSVAVGGAYNEQFF
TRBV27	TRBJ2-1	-	CASSFGSGYNEQFF
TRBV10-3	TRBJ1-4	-	CAISEPATNEKLFF
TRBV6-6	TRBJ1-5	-	CASSSDRVARGQPQHF
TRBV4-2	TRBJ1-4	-	CASSPGQGGEKLFF
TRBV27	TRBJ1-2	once	CASSLSTGGFYGYTF
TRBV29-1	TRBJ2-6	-	CSVAGTSGANVLTF
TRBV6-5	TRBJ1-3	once	CASSYSRGSGNTIYF
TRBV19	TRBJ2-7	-	CASSMSRAYEQYF
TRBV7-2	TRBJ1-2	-	CASTPSGLNYGYTF
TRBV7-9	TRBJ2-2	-	CASSLGGVLAGELFF
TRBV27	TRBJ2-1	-	CASGRGNEQFF
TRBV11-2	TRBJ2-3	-	CATAGGLSTDTQYF
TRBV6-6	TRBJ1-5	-	CASSSRHSSNQPQHF
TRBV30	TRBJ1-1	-	CAWSGVGGNTEAFF
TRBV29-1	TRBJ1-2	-	CSVEDGQRSYGYTF
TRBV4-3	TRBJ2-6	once	CASSQDAGSGANVLTF
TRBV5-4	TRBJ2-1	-	CASANRHSSYNEQFF
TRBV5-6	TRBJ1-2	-	CASSAKYPLVSGGYTF